Listed below are T cell receptor beta chains from one sample, sequenced in a study of post-analysis software for immune sequencing data. MiXCR, applied by TCRdb to the PCR reads, yields one record per CDR3 protein. The sample comprises 400,000 to 500,000 distinct CDR3 sequences, about 39% of which are singletons, and approximately 7.1% rests with the top ten. The specimen was blood. The source of these receptors is a girl aged 2 to 10 with multiple sclerosis. CDR3s include the opening cysteine and the closing phenylalanine or tryptophan. D genes are given only for firm matches. Size is stated for part of the rows, as once, few or many counts, or as a class when the clone is expanded.

d_call: TRBD1
clone_size: NA
v_call: TRBV27
j_call: TRBJ2-7
cdr3_nt: TGTGCCAGCAGTATGACAGGGGACTCCTACGAGCAGTACTTC
cdr3_aa: CASSMTGDSYEQYF

d_call: NA
clone_size: few
v_call: TRBV20-1
j_call: TRBJ1-2
cdr3_nt: TGCAGTGCTCCATCATCCGCCCGAAGCTATGGCTACACCTTC
cdr3_aa: CSAPSSARSYGYTF

d_call: TRBD2
clone_size: few
v_call: TRBV29-1
j_call: TRBJ2-5
cdr3_nt: TGCAGCGTTAGGACTAGCGGGAGAAAAGAGACCCAGTACTTC
cdr3_aa: CSVRTSGRKETQYF

d_call: TRBD1
clone_size: NA
v_call: TRBV12-3/TRBV12-4
j_call: TRBJ1-5
cdr3_nt: TGTGCCAGCAGTTTCTGGGCAGGGGGGAGTCAGCCCCAGCATTTT
cdr3_aa: CASSFWAGGSQPQHF

d_call: NA
clone_size: once
v_call: TRBV7-9
j_call: TRBJ1-2
cdr3_nt: TGTGCCAGCAGCTTGATGGATGCCCCCCTCTATGGCTACACCTTC
cdr3_aa: CASSLMDAPLYGYTF

d_call: NA
clone_size: few
v_call: TRBV7-3
j_call: TRBJ2-3
cdr3_nt: TGTGCCAGCAGCTTACAGGGCTCAGATACGCAGTATTTT
cdr3_aa: CASSLQGSDTQYF

d_call: TRBD2
clone_size: many
v_call: TRBV4-2
j_call: TRBJ2-2
cdr3_nt: TGTGCCAGCAGCGAAGCGGCTAGCGGGAGATCCGGGGAGCTGTTTTTT
cdr3_aa: CASSEAASGRSGELFF

d_call: TRBD2
clone_size: once
v_call: TRBV5-1
j_call: TRBJ2-1
cdr3_nt: TGCGCCAACAGCTTGCTAGCGGGGACCTACAATGAGCAGTTCTTC
cdr3_aa: CANSLLAGTYNEQFF

d_call: NA
clone_size: NA
v_call: TRBV4-1
j_call: TRBJ1-4
cdr3_nt: TGCGCCAGCAGCCAAGTCCAGGGCGCAAATGGAAAACTGTTTTTT
cdr3_aa: CASSQVQGANGKLFF

d_call: TRBD1
clone_size: few
v_call: TRBV20-1
j_call: TRBJ2-7
cdr3_nt: TGCAGGGCCGGGACAGGGGTCGAGCAGTACTTC
cdr3_aa: CRAGTGVEQYF